A selection of T cell receptor beta chains follows, all from one sample in a study of cytomegalovirus exposure and HLA in healthy donors. Sequencing was performed with immunoSEQ multiplex PCR; in TCRdb, only in-frame clones are kept and a portion is missing. The table includes over 100,000 clones, roughly 85% detected once. The sample consisted of PBMCs. These receptors originate from a man between 40 and 49 years old in good health and CMV-seronegative. The CDR3 runs from the conserved cysteine through the conserved F or W. The order of the fields is J gene, D gene, clone size, V gene, CDR3 DNA, CDR3 protein. The D gene is left open where the match is weak. The size field is filled for only some rows; it gives once, few, many or a size class.

>TRBJ2-7|-|-|TRBV11-1
TGTGCCAGCAGACAAGCGGGCGAGCAGTACTTC
CASRQAGEQYF
>TRBJ2-1|-|-|TRBV27
TGTGCCAGCAGTTCCCCGGACTACCTAAATGAGCAGTTCTTC
CASSSPDYLNEQFF
>TRBJ2-7|TRBD1|-|TRBV28
TGTGCCAGCAGTGGGCCAGGGGGTTTATCCGAGCAGTACTTC
CASSGPGGLSEQYF
>TRBJ1-1|-|-|TRBV19
TGTGCCAGTAGTATAGGGAGAGGTGAAGCTTTCTTT
CASSIGRGEAFF
>TRBJ1-5|-|-|TRBV5-1
TGCGCCAGCAGCTTGGGGGACACCAATCAGCCCCAGCATTTT
CASSLGDTNQPQHF
>TRBJ2-3|TRBD2|few|TRBV6-6
TGTGCCATTGGGACTAGCGCGAACACAGATACGCAGTATTTT
CAIGTSANTDTQYF
>TRBJ2-7|TRBD2|-|TRBV28
TGTGCCAGCAGTTTAGCGGGAGTCTACGAGCAGTACTTC
CASSLAGVYEQYF
>TRBJ1-2|TRBD1|once|TRBV5-5
TGTGCCAGCAGCGAGTCGACAGGGGAGAACTATGGCTACACCTTC
CASSESTGENYGYTF
>TRBJ2-3|TRBD2|-|TRBV7-6
TGTGCCAGCAGCTTAGGTTGGGAGGGCGGGAGGAACACAGATACGCAGTATTTT
CASSLGWEGGRNTDTQYF
>TRBJ2-1|TRBD1|-|TRBV4-3
TGCGCCAGCAGCCCTGGGCCTCCGGGACAGGCTGGTGAGCAGTTCTTC
CASSPGPPGQAGEQFF
>TRBJ1-1|-|-|TRBV7-2
TGTGCCAGCAGCTTAGTTGGGTTCCGGACTGACAACACTGAAGCTTTCTTT
CASSLVGFRTDNTEAFF
>TRBJ2-1|TRBD2|-|TRBV5-4
TGTGCCAGCAGCTTCGTGACTAGCGGTTTGGAAGAGCAGTTCTTC
CASSFVTSGLEEQFF
>TRBJ1-2|TRBD1|-|TRBV18
TGTGCCAGCTCTTGGACAGGGAATGGCTATGGCTACACCTTC
CASSWTGNGYGYTF
>TRBJ2-1|-|-|TRBV27
TGTGCCAGCAGTTCCCGACTTGGAGATAATGAGCAGTTCTTC
CASSSRLGDNEQFF
>TRBJ2-7|-|once|TRBV5-6
TGTGCCAGCAGCTTGTTCTTCCCCTACGAGCAGTACTTC
CASSLFFPYEQYF
>TRBJ2-7|TRBD2|-|TRBV4-1
TGCGCCAGCAGCCAAGATTGGGGGGGGACCTACGAGCAGTACTTC
CASSQDWGGTYEQYF
>TRBJ2-2|-|few|TRBV11-2
TGTGCCAGCAGCTGGTGGGAGCCACCGTGGGAGCTGTTTTTT
CASSWWEPPWELFF
>TRBJ1-1|-|-|TRBV2
TGTGCCAGCAGAAGGGGGTTGGAGACCATCATGAACACTGAAGCTTTCTTT
CASRRGLETIMNTEAFF
>TRBJ2-7|TRBD1|few|TRBV11-2
TGTGCCAGCACGCAAGGGACAGGGGAAGCCTACGAGCAGTACTTC
CASTQGTGEAYEQYF
>TRBJ1-2|-|-|TRBV2
TGTGCCAGCAGTGAAGCGAGGGCAGTCTATGGCTACACCTTC
CASSEARAVYGYTF
>TRBJ1-1|TRBD1|once|TRBV4-2
TGTGCCAGCAGCCGAGGGACAGGGGCAAACACTGAAGCTTTCTTT
CASSRGTGANTEAFF
>TRBJ2-6|-|few|TRBV5-4
TGTGCCAGCAGCTTGGTGTCGGGTGGGGCCAACGTCCTGACTTTC
CASSLVSGGANVLTF
>TRBJ1-1|TRBD1|-|TRBV4-1
TGTGCCAGCAGCCAAGCCCGGACAGGGGTGAACACTGAAGCTTTCTTT
CASSQARTGVNTEAFF
>TRBJ2-1|TRBD1|-|TRBV7-9
TGTGCCAGCAGCACGACAGGGGCTCAGTCAAATGAGCAGTTCTTC
CASSTTGAQSNEQFF
>TRBJ1-1|-|-|TRBV19
TGTGCCAGCAATCGGGACATAGGGGGATCCACTGAAGCTTTCTTT
CASNRDIGGSTEAFF
>TRBJ2-7|-|-|TRBV7-6
TGTGCCAGCAGCCCAAAGGGGACCTACGAGCAGTACTTC
CASSPKGTYEQYF
>TRBJ1-1|-|-|TRBV4-3
TGCGCCAGCAGCCAAGAGTACAGCTTGAACACTGAAGCTTTCTTT
CASSQEYSLNTEAFF
>TRBJ1-1|TRBD1|-|TRBV9
TGTGCCAGCAGCGCGGACAGGGGTAGGGACACTGAAGCTTTCTTT
CASSADRGRDTEAFF
>TRBJ2-6|TRBD1|-|TRBV2
TGTGCCAGTGTCGACAGGGCTGGGGCCAACGTCCTGACTTTC
CASVDRAGANVLTF
>TRBJ2-1|-|-|TRBV2
TGTGCCAGCAGTGAGGGCCCTAGCCTACCCTACAATGAGCAGTTCTTC
CASSEGPSLPYNEQFF
>TRBJ1-3|-|-|TRBV6-6
TGTGCCAGCAGTTTCCTGACAGCCTCTGGAAACACCATATATTTT
CASSFLTASGNTIYF
>TRBJ1-3|-|-|TRBV19
TGTGCCAGTAGCCATTGGAGGACAGCCTCTGGAAACACCATATATTTT
CASSHWRTASGNTIYF
>TRBJ2-5|TRBD1|-|TRBV5-1
TGCGCCAGCTCCCCTGACAGGGCTTCTGGGGAGACCCAGTACTTC
CASSPDRASGETQYF
>TRBJ1-5|-|-|TRBV28
TGTGCCAGCAGGAGGGATCAGCCCCAGCATTTT
CASRRDQPQHF
>TRBJ2-5|-|-|TRBV4-3
TGCGCCAGCAGCCAAGCGCCCCGGGAGACCCAGTACTTC
CASSQAPRETQYF
>TRBJ1-2|-|-|TRBV7-3
TGTGCCAGCAGCTCAAACAGGGATTATGGCTACACCTTC
CASSSNRDYGYTF
>TRBJ2-1|-|-|TRBV27
TGTGCCAGCAGTTTGAGCTACAGCTCCTACAATGAGCAGTTCTTC
CASSLSYSSYNEQFF
>TRBJ1-6|-|-|TRBV5-5
TGTGCCAGCAGCGTGCTCGCAGGGATCCGAAATTCACCCCTCCACTTT
CASSVLAGIRNSPLHF
>TRBJ2-7|TRBD1|-|TRBV2
TGTGCCAGCAGTCCACCACCGGGACAGGGTTTTTACGAGCAGTACTTC
CASSPPPGQGFYEQYF
>TRBJ2-3|TRBD2|-|TRBV5-1
TGCGCCAGCAGCCCCAGCGGGGGGCAGGGAGATACGCAGTATTTT
CASSPSGGQGDTQYF
>TRBJ1-4|-|-|TRBV9
TGTGCCACGGGCTCAGGGTCCGCTAATGAAAAACTGTTTTTT
CATGSGSANEKLFF
>TRBJ2-2|-|-|TRBV9
TGTGCCAGCACCCGACTAGTAAACACCGGGGAGCTGTTTTTT
CASTRLVNTGELFF
>TRBJ2-3|TRBD1|-|TRBV10-3
TGTGCCATCAGACAGGGGGCAGTCACAGATACGCAGTATTTT
CAIRQGAVTDTQYF
>TRBJ2-5|TRBD1|-|TRBV28
TGTGCCAGCAGTCTACAGGGGGCCCAAGAGACCCAGTACTTC
CASSLQGAQETQYF
>TRBJ1-1|-|-|TRBV11-2
TGTGCCAGCAGCTCAACCCCTCCAGGGAACGCTGAAGCTTTCTTT
CASSSTPPGNAEAFF
>TRBJ2-7|-|-|TRBV27
TGTGCCAGTAGCCGGGATTCGTGGTACGAGCAGTACTTC
CASSRDSWYEQYF
>TRBJ1-5|-|-|TRBV27
TGTGCCAGCAGTGTCCCCAGGGATAGCAATCAGCCCCAGCATTTT
CASSVPRDSNQPQHF
>TRBJ2-5|-|few|TRBV7-8
TGTGCCAGCAGCTACGTAAGCGAGACCCAGTACTTC
CASSYVSETQYF
>TRBJ2-7|-|-|TRBV2
TGTGCCAGCAAATGGGCAGGGGGGTCCTACGAGCAGTACTTC
CASKWAGGSYEQYF
>TRBJ2-2|TRBD1|-|TRBV28
TGTGCCAGCAGTTTGGGACAGTACACCGGGGAGCTGTTTTTT
CASSLGQYTGELFF
>TRBJ1-2|-|-|TRBV29-1
TGCAGCGTTGGAGAACGGACAGATGGCTACACCTTC
CSVGERTDGYTF